This entry describes one TCR beta chain. From the RT-PCR reads, TCRdb called clonotypes with MiXCR, one entry per CDR3 protein. The profile shows approximately 720,000 distinct CDR3 sequences, about 14% of them singletons. Germline-derived CDR1 and CDR2 are DFQATT and SNEGSKA (reference sequence). Germline trimming cut 6 bases from V and 0 bases from J; bases unmatched to any gene: 15. CDR3 size: 18 residues. The gene calls are TRBV20-1 and TRBJ2-1; TRBD2 matches 9 bases. Specimen: memory CD4+ T cells from blood. The TCR originated in a female donor in good health, serving as a healthy control. CDR3 in DNA: TGCAGTGCCCCACTGGGTAGCGGGGGATCGAGCTCCTACAATGAGCAGTTCTTC. Protein sequence: CSAPLGSGGSSSYNEQFF.